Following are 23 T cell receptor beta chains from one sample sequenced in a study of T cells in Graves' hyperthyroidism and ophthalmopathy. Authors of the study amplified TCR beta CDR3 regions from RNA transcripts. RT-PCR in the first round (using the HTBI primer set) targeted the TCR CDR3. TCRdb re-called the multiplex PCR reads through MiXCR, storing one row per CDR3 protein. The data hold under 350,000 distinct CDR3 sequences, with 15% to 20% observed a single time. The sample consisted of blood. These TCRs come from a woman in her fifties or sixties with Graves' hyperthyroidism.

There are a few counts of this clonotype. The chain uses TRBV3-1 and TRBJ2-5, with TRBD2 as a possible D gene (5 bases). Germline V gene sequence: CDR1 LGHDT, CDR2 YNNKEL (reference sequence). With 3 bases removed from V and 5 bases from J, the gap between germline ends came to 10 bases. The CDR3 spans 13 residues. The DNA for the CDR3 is TGTGCCAGCAGCCAGGGGAGCACGGAGACCCAGTACTTC. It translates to CASSQGSTETQYF.

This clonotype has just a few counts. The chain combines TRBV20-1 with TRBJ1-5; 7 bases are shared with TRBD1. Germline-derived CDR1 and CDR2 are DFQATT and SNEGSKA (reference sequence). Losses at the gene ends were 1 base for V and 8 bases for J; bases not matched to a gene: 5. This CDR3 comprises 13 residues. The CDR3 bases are TGCAGTGCTAGAGCCGACAGGGCCGAGCCCCAGCATTTT. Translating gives CSARADRAEPQHF.

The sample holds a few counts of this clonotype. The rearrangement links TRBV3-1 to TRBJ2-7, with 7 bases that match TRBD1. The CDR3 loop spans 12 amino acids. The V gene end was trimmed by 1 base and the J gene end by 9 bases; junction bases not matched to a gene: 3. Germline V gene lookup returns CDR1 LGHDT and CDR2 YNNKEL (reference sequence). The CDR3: CASSQAGTVQYF. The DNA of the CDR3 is TGTGCCAGCAGCCAAGCCGGGACAGTGCAGTACTTC.

This CDR3 is CSARAGSRETEAFF. In DNA, the CDR3 is TGCAGTGCCAGGGCGGGGAGTCGGGAAACTGAAGCTTTCTTT. V gene TRBV20-1 combines with J gene TRBJ1-1, with D tentatively TRBD1 (5 bases). V was cut by 6 bases and J by 5 bases, with 19 bases left in between. Germline V gene sequence: CDR1 DFQATT, CDR2 SNEGSKA (reference sequence). The CDR3 covers 14 residues.

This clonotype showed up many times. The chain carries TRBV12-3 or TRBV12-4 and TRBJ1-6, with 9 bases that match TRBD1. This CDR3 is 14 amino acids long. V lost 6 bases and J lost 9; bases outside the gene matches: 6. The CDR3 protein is CASRGQGRFSPLHF. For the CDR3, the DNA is TGTGCCAGCAGAGGACAGGGGCGGTTTTCACCCCTCCACTTT.

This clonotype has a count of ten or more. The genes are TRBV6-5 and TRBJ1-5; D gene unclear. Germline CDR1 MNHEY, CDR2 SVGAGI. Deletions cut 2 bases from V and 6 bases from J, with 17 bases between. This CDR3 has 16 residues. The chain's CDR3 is CASSYAATLTTQPQHF. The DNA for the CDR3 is TGTGCCAGCAGTTACGCTGCGACGTTAACCACTCAGCCCCAGCATTTT.

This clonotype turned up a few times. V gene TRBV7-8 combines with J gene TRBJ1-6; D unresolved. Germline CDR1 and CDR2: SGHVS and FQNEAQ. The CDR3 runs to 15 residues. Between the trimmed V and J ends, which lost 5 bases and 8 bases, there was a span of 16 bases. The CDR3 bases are TGTGCCAGCAGCCGGATTATGAGCGGGGATTCACCCCTCCACTTT. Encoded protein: CASSRIMSGDSPLHF.

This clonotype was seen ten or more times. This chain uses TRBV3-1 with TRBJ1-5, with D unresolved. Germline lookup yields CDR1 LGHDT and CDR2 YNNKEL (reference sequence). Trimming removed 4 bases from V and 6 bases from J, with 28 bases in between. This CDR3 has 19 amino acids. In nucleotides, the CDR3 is TGTGCCAGCAGCCTAGGTCGATCGTCACTTCGGCGTAACGGTCAGCCCCAGCATTTT. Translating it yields CASSLGRSSLRRNGQPQHF.

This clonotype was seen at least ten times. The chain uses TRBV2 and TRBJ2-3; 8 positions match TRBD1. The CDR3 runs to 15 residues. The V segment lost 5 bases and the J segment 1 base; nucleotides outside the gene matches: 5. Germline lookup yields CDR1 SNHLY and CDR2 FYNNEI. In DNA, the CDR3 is TGTGCCAGCAGTCGGGCAGGGGGCGGCACAGATACGCAGTATTTT. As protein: CASSRAGGGTDTQYF.

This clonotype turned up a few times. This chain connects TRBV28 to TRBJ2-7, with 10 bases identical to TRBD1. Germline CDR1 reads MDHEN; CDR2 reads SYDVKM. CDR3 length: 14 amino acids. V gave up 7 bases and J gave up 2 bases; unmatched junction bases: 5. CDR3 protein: CASTSGTGAYEQYF. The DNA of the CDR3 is TGTGCCAGCACCTCCGGGACAGGGGCCTACGAGCAGTACTTC.

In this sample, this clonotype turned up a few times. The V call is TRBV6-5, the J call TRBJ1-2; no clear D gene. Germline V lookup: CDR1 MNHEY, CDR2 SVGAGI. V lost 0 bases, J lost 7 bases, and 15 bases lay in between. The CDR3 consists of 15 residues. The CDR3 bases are TGTGCCAGCAGTTACTCGTCGGAAGGGCCCATTGGCTACACCTTC. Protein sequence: CASSYSSEGPIGYTF.

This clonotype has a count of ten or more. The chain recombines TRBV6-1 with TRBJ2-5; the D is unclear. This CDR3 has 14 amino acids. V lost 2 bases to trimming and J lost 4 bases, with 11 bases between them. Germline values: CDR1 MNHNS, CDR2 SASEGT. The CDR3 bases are TGTGCCAGCAGTGAACTACGGAATCCAGAGACCCAGTACTTC. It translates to CASSELRNPETQYF.

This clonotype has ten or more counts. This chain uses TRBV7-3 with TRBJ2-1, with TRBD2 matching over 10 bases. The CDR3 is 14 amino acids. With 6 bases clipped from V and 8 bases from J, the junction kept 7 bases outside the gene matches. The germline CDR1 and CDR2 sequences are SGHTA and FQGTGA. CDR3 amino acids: CASSLAGGGDEQFF. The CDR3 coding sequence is TGTGCCAGCAGTTTAGCGGGGGGCGGAGATGAGCAGTTCTTC.

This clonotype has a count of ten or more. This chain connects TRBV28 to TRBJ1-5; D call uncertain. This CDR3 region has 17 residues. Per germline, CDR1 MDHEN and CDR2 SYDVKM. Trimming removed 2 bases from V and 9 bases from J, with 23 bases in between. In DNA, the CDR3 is TGTGCCAGCAGTTTACCCCCTTTCTCCGGGTATGAGAGGCCCCAGCATTTT. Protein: CASSLPPFSGYERPQHF. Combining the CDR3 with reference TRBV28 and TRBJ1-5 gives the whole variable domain DVKVTQSSRYLVKRTGEKVFLECVQDMDHENMFWYRQDPGLGLRLIYFSYDVKMKEKGDIPEGYSVSREKKERFSLILESASTNQTSMYLCASSLPPFSGYERPQHFGDGTRLSIL.

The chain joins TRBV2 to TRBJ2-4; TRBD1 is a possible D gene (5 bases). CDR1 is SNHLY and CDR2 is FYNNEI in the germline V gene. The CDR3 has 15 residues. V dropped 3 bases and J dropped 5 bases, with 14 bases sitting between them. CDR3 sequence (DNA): TGTGCCAGCAGTGACGTTCAGGGCCAGGAAAACATTCAGTACTTC. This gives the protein CASSDVQGQENIQYF.

This CDR3 reads CSANDGRVGNTIYF. The CDR3, as DNA: TGCAGTGCTAATGATGGCCGGGTTGGAAACACCATATATTTT. The chain uses TRBV20-1 and TRBJ1-3; the D is unclear. The CDR3 loop spans 14 amino acids. Germline V gives CDR1 DFQATT, CDR2 SNEGSKA (reference sequence). V lost 4 bases and J 3 bases, leaving 13 bases between the germline ends.

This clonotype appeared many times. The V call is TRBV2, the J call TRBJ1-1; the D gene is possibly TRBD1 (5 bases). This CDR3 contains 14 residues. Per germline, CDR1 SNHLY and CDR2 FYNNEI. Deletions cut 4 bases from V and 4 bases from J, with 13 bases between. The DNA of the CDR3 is TGTGCCAGCAGTGTAGGGGCACCGGGCACTGAAGCTTTCTTT. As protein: CASSVGAPGTEAFF.

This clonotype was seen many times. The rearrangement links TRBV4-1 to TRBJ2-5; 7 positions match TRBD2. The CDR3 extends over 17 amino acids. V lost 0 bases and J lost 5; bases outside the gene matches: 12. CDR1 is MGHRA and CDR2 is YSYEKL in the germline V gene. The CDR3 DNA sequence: TGCGCCAGCAGCCAAGATGCGGGGGTCCCGAGTGGGGAGACCCAGTACTTC. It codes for CASSQDAGVPSGETQYF.

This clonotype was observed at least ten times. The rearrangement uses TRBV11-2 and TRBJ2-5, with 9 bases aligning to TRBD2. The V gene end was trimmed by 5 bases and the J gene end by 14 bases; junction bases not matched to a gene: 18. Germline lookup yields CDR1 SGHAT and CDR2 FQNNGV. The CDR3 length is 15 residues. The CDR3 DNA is TGTGCCAGCAGCCCCCACGCGAGCGGGGGGCGATCCATCTACTTC. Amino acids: CASSPHASGGRSIYF.

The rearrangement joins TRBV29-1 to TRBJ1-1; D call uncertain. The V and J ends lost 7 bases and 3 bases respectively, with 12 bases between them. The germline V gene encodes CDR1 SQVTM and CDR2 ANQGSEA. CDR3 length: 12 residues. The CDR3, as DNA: TGCAGCGCTCAGGTGGCGGACACTGAAGCTTTCTTT. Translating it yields CSAQVADTEAFF.

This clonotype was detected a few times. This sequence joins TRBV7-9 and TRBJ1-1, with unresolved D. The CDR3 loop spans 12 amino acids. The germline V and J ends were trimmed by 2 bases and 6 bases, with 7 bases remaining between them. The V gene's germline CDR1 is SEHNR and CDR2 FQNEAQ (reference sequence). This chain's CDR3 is CASSLLRAEAFF. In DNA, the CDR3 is TGTGCCAGCAGCTTACTACGCGCTGAAGCTTTCTTT.

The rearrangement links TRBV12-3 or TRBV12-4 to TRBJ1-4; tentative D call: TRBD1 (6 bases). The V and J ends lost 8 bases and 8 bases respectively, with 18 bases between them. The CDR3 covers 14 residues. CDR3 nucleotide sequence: TGTGCCAGCTGCTACAGGGCGGGTGGGGAAAAACTGTTTTTT. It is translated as CASCYRAGGEKLFF.

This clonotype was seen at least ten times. The CDR3 DNA reads as TGTGCCAGCAGCGTCAGGGGAACCTCCTACAATGAGCAGTTCTTC. Amino acid sequence: CASSVRGTSYNEQFF. The chain carries TRBV5-8 and TRBJ2-1; the D gene is possibly TRBD1 (6 bases). Germline values: CDR1 SGHTS, CDR2 YDEGEE. The CDR3 is made up of 15 amino acids. Trimming removed 4 bases from V and 0 bases from J, with 11 bases in between. Variable domain in full (rest from reference TRBV5-8 and TRBJ2-1): EAGVTQSPTHLIKTRGQQATLRCSPISGHTSVYWYQQALGLGLQFLLWYDEGEERNRGNFPPRFSGRQFPNYSSELNVNALELEDSALYLCASSVRGTSYNEQFFGPGTRLTVL.